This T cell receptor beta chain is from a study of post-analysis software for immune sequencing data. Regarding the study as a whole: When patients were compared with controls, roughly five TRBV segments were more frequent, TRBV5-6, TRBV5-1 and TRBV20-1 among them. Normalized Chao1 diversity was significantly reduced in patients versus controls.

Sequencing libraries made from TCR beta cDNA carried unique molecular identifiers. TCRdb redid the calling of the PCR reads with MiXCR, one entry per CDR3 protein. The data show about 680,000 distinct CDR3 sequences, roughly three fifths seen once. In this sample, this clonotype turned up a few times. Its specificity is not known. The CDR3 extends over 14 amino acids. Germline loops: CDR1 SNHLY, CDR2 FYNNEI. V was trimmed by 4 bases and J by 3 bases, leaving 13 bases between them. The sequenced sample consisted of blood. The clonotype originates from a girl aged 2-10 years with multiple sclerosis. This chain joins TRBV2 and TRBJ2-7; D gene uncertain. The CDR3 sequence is CASSGGFVRYEQYF. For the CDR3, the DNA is TGTGCCAGCAGTGGGGGATTCGTACGCTACGAGCAGTACTTC.